This TCR beta chain originates from a study of identical twins. With 4 bases clipped from V and 4 bases from J, the junction kept 7 bases outside the gene matches. Germline CDR1 and CDR2: SGDLS and YYNGEE. CDR3 length: 15 amino acids. TCRdb reprocessed the 5' RACE reads via MiXCR and lists one record per CDR3 protein. The table has about 530,000 distinct CDR3 sequences, over 12% seen once. This sample was shared with a second study, whose subject was yellow fever vaccine responses in identical twins.

The clonotype originates from a woman aged 18-29 years in good health. This chain uses TRBV9 with TRBJ2-1, with TRBD2 matching 8 bases. The sequenced sample was CD4+ T cells sorted from blood. CDR3 DNA: TGTGCCAGCAGCCCCGGGGGGGTTGTGTACAATGAGCAGTTCTTC. This encodes CASSPGGVVYNEQFF.